These T cell receptor beta chains were read from a single sample in a study of OX40 agonist ivuxolimab in advanced cancers. The table came from immunoSEQ multiplex PCR; TCRdb's copy has only in-frame clones and leaves some out. The table has around 62,000 clones, more than 75% seen once. This material consisted of CD4+ or CD8+ T cells sorted from blood, taken in a trial of the OX40 agonist ivuxolimab. These receptors were obtained from an adult with an advanced solid tumor such as melanoma, head and neck, liver or kidney cancer. The CDR3 runs from the conserved cysteine through the conserved F or W. The order of the fields is J gene, V gene, D gene, clone size, CDR3 DNA, CDR3 protein. The D gene is left open where the match is weak. Clone size is shown for a subset of rows, as once, few, many or a class of expanded clone.

>TRBJ2-7|TRBV30|.|.
TGTGCCTGGAGTGCTCTAGGGGCCGAGCAGTACTTC
CAWSALGAEQYF
>TRBJ2-4|TRBV6-1|.|.
TGTGCCAGCAGTGAAGCGACGAAGTACTTC
CASSEATKYF
>TRBJ1-6|TRBV5-1|.|.
TGCGCCAGCAGCTTGCGTGGGGCCGGCCTCCACTTT
CASSLRGAGLHF
>TRBJ1-5|TRBV4-2|.|.
TGTGCCAGCAGCCTCGGACAACGTGATCAGCCCCAGCATTTT
CASSLGQRDQPQHF
>TRBJ2-2|TRBV4-2|.|.
TGTGCCAGCAGCCGATCTGGGGGGGCAGGAGAGCTGTTTTTT
CASSRSGGAGELFF
>TRBJ1-1|TRBV19|TRBD1|few
TGTGCCAGTAGTATTAGGACAGGTGAAGCTTTCTTT
CASSIRTGEAFF
>TRBJ2-7|TRBV7-9|TRBD1|.
TGTGCCAGCAGTCCGGACAGGGCCTACGAGCAGTACTTC
CASSPDRAYEQYF
>TRBJ1-1|TRBV5-1|TRBD1|few
TGCGCCAGCAGCTTGGCACAGGGGTTCACTGAAGCTTTCTTT
CASSLAQGFTEAFF
>TRBJ2-5|TRBV6-5|TRBD2|.
TGTGCCAGCAGTTCCACCCGGACTAGCGGGGAGACCCAGTACTTC
CASSSTRTSGETQYF
>TRBJ2-3|TRBV10-3|TRBD2|.
TGTGCCATCAGCGAAGGTTTGGGGGGGGGCACAGATACGCAGTATTTT
CAISEGLGGGTDTQYF
>TRBJ1-1|TRBV27|.|.
TGTGCCAGCAGTTTTTTGACGGGGAACACTGAAGCTTTCTTT
CASSFLTGNTEAFF
>TRBJ1-4|TRBV10-3|.|.
TGTGCCATCAGTGAGACAGGGCACAATGAAAAACTGTTTTTT
CAISETGHNEKLFF
>TRBJ2-7|TRBV19|.|.
TGTGCCAGTAGTCTGCTCCGGGGCTACGAGCAGTACTTC
CASSLLRGYEQYF
>TRBJ1-2|TRBV6-5|.|.
TGTGCCAGCAGTTACTCGAGAGAGCTTAACTATGGCTACACCTTC
CASSYSRELNYGYTF
>TRBJ2-2|TRBV2|TRBD1|once
TGTGCCAGCAGGAGGTTTGACAGGGCGGCCGGGGAGCTGTTTTTT
CASRRFDRAAGELFF
>TRBJ1-1|TRBV7-3|TRBD1|once
TGTGCCAGCAGCAAACGGACAGGGATGAACACTGAAGCTTTCTTT
CASSKRTGMNTEAFF
>TRBJ1-4|TRBV2|.|.
TGTGCCAGCCGGACCCGATCAACTAATGAAAAACTGTTTTTT
CASRTRSTNEKLFF
>TRBJ2-2|TRBV7-8|TRBD2|few
TGTGCCAGCAGCTCCCGGACTAGCGGGGGGCTTAAGGTCCCCGGGGAGCTGTTTTTT
CASSSRTSGGLKVPGELFF
>TRBJ1-5|TRBV6-4|.|.
TGTGCCAGCAGTGTCCAATACAATCAGCCCCAGCATTTT
CASSVQYNQPQHF
>TRBJ1-2|TRBV19|.|.
TGTGCCAGTAGTAGCCCCGGGGGGGCCCTAACTAACTATGGCTACACCTTC
CASSSPGGALTNYGYTF
>TRBJ2-7|TRBV4-1|.|.
TGCGCCAGCAGCGTGCCTGGATCCTACGAGCAGTACTTC
CASSVPGSYEQYF
>TRBJ2-1|TRBV4-1|.|few
TGCGCCAGCAGACTTGGCTCCTACAATGAGCAGTTCTTC
CASRLGSYNEQFF
>TRBJ2-3|TRBV7-2|.|.
TGTGCCAGCAGGACAGGACAGCAGCGACACAGCACAGATACGCAGTATTTT
CASRTGQQRHSTDTQYF
>TRBJ2-1|TRBV7-2|.|.
TGTGCCAGCAGCCTAGAGAGGGGTGAGCAGTTCTTC
CASSLERGEQFF
>TRBJ2-5|TRBV2|TRBD1|.
TGTGCCAGCAGTGAGGCGACAGGGGTGGGAAGGGAGACCCAGTACTTC
CASSEATGVGRETQYF
>TRBJ2-5|TRBV2|.|.
TGTGCCAGCAGTGACCGGGGTTGGGAGACCCAGTACTTC
CASSDRGWETQYF
>TRBJ1-4|TRBV2|.|.
TGTGCCAGCTTGAGGGACATATCTGCAACTAATGAAAAACTGTTTTTT
CASLRDISATNEKLFF
>TRBJ2-7|TRBV27|.|.
TGTGCCAGCAGTCGGGACAAGGGAACCTACGAGCAGTACTTC
CASSRDKGTYEQYF
>TRBJ2-7|TRBV2|TRBD2|.
TGTGCCAGCAGGAGCGGGGCCGAGCAGTACTTC
CASRSGAEQYF
>TRBJ2-3|TRBV6-1|.|.
TGTGCCAGCTCACAGGGTAGTAGCACAGATACGCAGTATTTT
CASSQGSSTDTQYF
>TRBJ1-6|TRBV6-5|.|.
TGTGCCAGCAGTTACCAGCAGAATTCACCCCTCCACTTT
CASSYQQNSPLHF
>TRBJ2-7|TRBV12-5|TRBD1|.
TGTGCTAGTGGCCCGTGGACAGGGGGCTACGAGCAGTACTTC
CASGPWTGGYEQYF
>TRBJ2-7|TRBV12-5|TRBD1|.
TGTGCTAGTGGTTTCCCCCAGGGGGCATCTTTCGAGCAGTACTTC
CASGFPQGASFEQYF
>TRBJ1-6|TRBV7-2|TRBD1|.
TGTGCCAGCAGCTTAGTTAGCACAGGGGGAAATTCACCCCTCCACTTT
CASSLVSTGGNSPLHF
>TRBJ2-1|TRBV7-9|.|.
TGTGCCAGCAGCTTAAGGGGGGCGCTCAACGGTGAGCAGTTCTTC
CASSLRGALNGEQFF
>TRBJ1-4|TRBV10-2|.|.
TGCGCCAGCAGGGCTCAGGGGAATAATGAAAAACTGTTTTTT
CASRAQGNNEKLFF
>TRBJ2-2|TRBV14|.|.
TGTGCCAGCAGCCAAGTAAGGGGCGGGGAGCTGTTTTTT
CASSQVRGGELFF
>TRBJ2-1|TRBV2|.|.
TGTGCCAGCAGCCTTGGACAGGCGCGGGGTAGTGAGCAGTTCTTC
CASSLGQARGSEQFF
>TRBJ2-2|TRBV13|.|.
TGTGCCAGCAGCTTAGGGGCAGGAAGCACACCCAGCACCGGGGAGCTGTTTTTT
CASSLGAGSTPSTGELFF
>TRBJ2-5|TRBV10-2|TRBD1|.
TGCGCCAGCAGTGAGCCCCGAACAGGGGCAGAGACCCAGTACTTC
CASSEPRTGAETQYF
>TRBJ1-2|TRBV10-3|.|few
TGTGCCATCAGTCCACAGGTTGGGGGCTACACCTTC
CAISPQVGGYTF
>TRBJ1-1|TRBV5-4|.|.
TGTGCCAGCACTCGAGAGGGGGGGGACACTGAAGCTTTCTTT
CASTREGGDTEAFF
>TRBJ1-2|TRBV19|.|.
TGTGCCAGTAGTTTCCCCGGGGGATCGAACTATGGCTACACCTTC
CASSFPGGSNYGYTF
>TRBJ1-5|TRBV12-5|.|few
TGTGCTAGTGGTTTGGATAATCAGCCCCAGCATTTT
CASGLDNQPQHF
>TRBJ2-7|TRBV27|.|.
TGTGCCAGCAGTTTATCTTCTGGGGACGGAGGATACGAGCAGTACTTC
CASSLSSGDGGYEQYF
>TRBJ2-3|TRBV9|.|.
TGTGCCAGCAGCGTAGCCCCCCCAGATACGCAGTATTTT
CASSVAPPDTQYF
>TRBJ2-3|TRBV19|TRBD2|.
TGTGCCAGTAGTCCTCGGGGTAGCGGGGGGCCCACAGATACGCAGTATTTT
CASSPRGSGGPTDTQYF
>TRBJ1-1|TRBV7-8|.|.
TGTGCCAGCAGCTTATTGGGGGTTATCAGCACTGAAGCTTTCTTT
CASSLLGVISTEAFF
>TRBJ1-3|TRBV5-1|.|.
TGCGCCAGCAGCTTGGTCCCGGGGTCCTCTGGAAACACCATATATTTT
CASSLVPGSSGNTIYF
>TRBJ2-7|TRBV7-2|.|.
TGTGCCAGCAGCTTATCCTACGAGCAGTACTTC
CASSLSYEQYF
>TRBJ2-1|TRBV5-8|TRBD1|.
TGTGCCAGCAGCTTGGTAGGGACAGGGACCTACAATGAGCAGTTCTTC
CASSLVGTGTYNEQFF
>TRBJ2-3|TRBV10-2|.|.
TGCGCCAGCAGTGTAGCGACAGATACGCAGTATTTT
CASSVATDTQYF
>TRBJ2-3|TRBV5-4|.|.
TGTGCCAGCAGCATAGAGCCGGGATCCCCCTATACGCAGTATTTT
CASSIEPGSPYTQYF
>TRBJ2-2|TRBV13|.|.
TGTGCCAGCAGCTTAGGCCTCGCGGCGAACACCGGGGAGCTGTTTTTT
CASSLGLAANTGELFF
>TRBJ2-1|TRBV7-3|.|.
TGTGCCAGCAGCGTAGGGGAGTCCTACAATGAGCAGTTCTTC
CASSVGESYNEQFF